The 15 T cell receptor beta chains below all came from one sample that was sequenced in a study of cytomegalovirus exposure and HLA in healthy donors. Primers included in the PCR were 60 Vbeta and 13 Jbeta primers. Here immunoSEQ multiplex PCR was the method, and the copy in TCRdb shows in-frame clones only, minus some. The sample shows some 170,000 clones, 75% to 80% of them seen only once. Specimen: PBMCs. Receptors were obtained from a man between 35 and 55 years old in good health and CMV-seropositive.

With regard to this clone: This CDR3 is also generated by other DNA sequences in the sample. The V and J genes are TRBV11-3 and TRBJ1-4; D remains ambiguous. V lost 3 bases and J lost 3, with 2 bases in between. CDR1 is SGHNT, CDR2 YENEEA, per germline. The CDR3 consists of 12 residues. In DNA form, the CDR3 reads TGTGCCAGCAGCTTCTCTAATGAAAAACTGTTTTTT. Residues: CASSFSNEKLFF.

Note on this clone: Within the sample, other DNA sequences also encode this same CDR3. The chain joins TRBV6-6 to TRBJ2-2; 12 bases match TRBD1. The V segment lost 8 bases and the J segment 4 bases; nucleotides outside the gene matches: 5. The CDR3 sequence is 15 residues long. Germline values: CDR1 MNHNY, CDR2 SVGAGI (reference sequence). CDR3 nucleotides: TGTGCCAGCCTACGGGACAGGGGGCGCACCGGGGAGCTGTTTTTT. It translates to CASLRDRGRTGELFF.

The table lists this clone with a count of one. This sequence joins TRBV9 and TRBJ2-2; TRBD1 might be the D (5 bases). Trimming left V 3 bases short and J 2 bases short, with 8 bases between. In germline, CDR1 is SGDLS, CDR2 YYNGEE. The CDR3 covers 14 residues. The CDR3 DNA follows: TGTGCCAGCAGCGGCAGGGAAAACACCGGGGAGCTGTTTTTT. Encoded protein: CASSGRENTGELFF.

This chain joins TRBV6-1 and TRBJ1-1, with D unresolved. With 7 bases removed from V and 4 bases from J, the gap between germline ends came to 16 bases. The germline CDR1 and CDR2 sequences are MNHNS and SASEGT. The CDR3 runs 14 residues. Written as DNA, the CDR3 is TGTGCCAGCACCCCCCTGCGGCCACCCACTGAAGCTTTCTTT. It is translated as CASTPLRPPTEAFF.

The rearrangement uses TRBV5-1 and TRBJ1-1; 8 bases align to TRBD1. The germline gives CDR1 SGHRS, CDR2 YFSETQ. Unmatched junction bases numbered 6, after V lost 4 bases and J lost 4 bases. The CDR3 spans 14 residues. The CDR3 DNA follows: TGCGCCAGCAGCGGTCAGGGGGCGCGCACTGAAGCTTTCTTT. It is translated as CASSGQGARTEAFF.

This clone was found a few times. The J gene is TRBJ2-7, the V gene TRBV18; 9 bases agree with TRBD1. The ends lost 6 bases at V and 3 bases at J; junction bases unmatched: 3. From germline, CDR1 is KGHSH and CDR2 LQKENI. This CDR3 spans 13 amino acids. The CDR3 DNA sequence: TGTGCCAGCTCGCAGGGACAGGGCTACGAGCAGTACTTC. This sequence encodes CASSQGQGYEQYF.

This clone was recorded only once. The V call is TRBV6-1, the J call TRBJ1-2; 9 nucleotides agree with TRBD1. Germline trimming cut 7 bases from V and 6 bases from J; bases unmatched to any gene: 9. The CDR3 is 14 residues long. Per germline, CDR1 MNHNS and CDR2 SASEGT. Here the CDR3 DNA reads TGTGCCAGCATCAACAACAGGGGGCGGAATGGCTACACCTTC. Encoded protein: CASINNRGRNGYTF.

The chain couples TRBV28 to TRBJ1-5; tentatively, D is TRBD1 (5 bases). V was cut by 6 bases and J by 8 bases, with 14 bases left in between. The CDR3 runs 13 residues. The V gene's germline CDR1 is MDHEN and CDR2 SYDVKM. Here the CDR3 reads CASRATVREPQHF. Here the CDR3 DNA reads TGTGCCAGCAGGGCGACAGTCCGGGAGCCCCAGCATTTT.

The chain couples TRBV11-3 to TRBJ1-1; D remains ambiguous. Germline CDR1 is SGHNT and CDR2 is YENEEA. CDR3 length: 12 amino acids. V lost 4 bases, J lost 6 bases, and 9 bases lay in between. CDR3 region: CASSSNLAEAFF. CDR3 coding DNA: TGTGCCAGCAGCTCCAACTTGGCTGAAGCTTTCTTT.

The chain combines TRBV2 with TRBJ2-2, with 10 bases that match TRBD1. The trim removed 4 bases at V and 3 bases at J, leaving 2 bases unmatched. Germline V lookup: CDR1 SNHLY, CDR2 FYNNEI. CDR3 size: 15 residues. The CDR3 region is CASSGTGGHTGELFF. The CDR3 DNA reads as TGTGCCAGCAGTGGGACAGGGGGACACACCGGGGAGCTGTTTTTT.

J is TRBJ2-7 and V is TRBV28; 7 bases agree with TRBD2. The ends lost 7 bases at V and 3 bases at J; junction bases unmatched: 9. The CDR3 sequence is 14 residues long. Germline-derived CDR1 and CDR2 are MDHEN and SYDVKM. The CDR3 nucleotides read TGTGCCAGCACCCCCGGGGGGATCCTCTACGAGCAGTACTTC. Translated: CASTPGGILYEQYF. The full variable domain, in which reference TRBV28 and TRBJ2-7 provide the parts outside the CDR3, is DVKVTQSSRYLVKRTGEKVFLECVQDMDHENMFWYRQDPGLGLRLIYFSYDVKMKEKGDIPEGYSVSREKKERFSLILESASTNQTSMYLCASTPGGILYEQYFGPGTRLTVT.

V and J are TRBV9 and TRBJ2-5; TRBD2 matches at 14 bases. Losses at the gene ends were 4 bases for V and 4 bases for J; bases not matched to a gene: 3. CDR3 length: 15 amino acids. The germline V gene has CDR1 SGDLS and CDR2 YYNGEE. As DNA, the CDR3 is TGTGCCAGCAGCCCCGGACTAGCGGGGGGAGAGACCCAGTACTTC. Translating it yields CASSPGLAGGETQYF. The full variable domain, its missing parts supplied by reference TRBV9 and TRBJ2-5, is DSGVTQTPKHLITATGQRVTLRCSPRSGDLSVYWYQQSLDQGLQFLIQYYNGEERAKGNILERFSAQQFPDLHSELNLSSLELGDSALYFCASSPGLAGGETQYFGPGTRLLVL.

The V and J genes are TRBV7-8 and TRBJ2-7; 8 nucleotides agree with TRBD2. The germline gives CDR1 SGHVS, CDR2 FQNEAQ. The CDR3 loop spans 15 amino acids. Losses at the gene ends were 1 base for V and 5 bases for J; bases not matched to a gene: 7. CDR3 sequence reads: CASSLESGSRHEQYF. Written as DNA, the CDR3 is TGTGCCAGCAGCTTAGAGAGCGGGAGTCGACACGAGCAGTACTTC.

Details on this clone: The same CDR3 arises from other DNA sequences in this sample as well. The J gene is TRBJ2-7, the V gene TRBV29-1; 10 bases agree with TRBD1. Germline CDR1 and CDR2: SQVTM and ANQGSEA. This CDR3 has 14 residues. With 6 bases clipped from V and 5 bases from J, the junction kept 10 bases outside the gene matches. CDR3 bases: TGCAGCGTACGCAGACAGGGGGCGGTGAACGAGCAGTACTTC. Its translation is CSVRRQGAVNEQYF.

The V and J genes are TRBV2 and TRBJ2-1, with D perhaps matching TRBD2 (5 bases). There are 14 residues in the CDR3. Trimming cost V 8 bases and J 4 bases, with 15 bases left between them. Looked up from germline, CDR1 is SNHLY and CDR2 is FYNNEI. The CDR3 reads CASYGELIYNEQFF. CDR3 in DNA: TGTGCCAGCTATGGGGAGCTTATTTACAATGAGCAGTTCTTC.